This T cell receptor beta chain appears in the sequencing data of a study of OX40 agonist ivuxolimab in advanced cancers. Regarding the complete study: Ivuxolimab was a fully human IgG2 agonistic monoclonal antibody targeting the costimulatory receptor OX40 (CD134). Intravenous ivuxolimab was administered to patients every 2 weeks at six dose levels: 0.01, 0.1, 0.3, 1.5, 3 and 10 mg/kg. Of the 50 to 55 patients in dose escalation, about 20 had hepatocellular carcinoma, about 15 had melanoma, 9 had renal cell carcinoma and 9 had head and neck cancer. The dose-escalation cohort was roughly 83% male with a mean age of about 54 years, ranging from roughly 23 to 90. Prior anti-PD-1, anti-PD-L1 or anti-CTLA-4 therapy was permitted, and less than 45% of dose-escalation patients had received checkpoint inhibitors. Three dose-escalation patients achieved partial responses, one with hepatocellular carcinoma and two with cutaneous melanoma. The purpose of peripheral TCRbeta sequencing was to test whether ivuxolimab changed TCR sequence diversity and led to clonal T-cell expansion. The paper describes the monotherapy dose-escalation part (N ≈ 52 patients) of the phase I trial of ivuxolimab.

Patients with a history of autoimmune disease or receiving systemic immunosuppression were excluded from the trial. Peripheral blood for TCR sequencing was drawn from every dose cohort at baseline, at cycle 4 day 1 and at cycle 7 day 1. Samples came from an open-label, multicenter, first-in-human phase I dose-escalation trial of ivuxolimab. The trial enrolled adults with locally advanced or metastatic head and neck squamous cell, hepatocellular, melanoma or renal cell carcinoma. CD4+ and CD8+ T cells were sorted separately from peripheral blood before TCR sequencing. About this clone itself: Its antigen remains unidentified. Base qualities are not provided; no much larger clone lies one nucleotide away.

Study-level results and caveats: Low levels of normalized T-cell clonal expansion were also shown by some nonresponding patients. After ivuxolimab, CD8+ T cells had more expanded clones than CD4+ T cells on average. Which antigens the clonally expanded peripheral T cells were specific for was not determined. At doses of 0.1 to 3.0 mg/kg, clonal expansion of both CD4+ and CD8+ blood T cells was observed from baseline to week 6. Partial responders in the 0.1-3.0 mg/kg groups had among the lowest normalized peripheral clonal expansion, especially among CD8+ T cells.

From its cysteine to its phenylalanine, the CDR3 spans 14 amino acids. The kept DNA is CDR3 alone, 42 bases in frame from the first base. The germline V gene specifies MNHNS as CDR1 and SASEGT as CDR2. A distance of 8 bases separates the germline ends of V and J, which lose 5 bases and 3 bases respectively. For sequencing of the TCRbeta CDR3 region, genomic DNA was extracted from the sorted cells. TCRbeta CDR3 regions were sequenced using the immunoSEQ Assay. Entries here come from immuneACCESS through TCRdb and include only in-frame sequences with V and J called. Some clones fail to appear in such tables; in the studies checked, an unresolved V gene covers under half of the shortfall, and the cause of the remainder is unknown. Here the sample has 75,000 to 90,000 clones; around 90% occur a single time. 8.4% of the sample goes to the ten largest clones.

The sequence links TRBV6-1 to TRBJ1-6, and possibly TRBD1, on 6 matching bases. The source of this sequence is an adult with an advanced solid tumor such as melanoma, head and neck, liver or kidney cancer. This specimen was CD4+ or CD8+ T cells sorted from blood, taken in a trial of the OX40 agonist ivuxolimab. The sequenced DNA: TGTGCCAGCAGTCAGGGGTACTATAATTCACCCCTCCACTTT. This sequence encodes CASSQGYYNSPLHF.